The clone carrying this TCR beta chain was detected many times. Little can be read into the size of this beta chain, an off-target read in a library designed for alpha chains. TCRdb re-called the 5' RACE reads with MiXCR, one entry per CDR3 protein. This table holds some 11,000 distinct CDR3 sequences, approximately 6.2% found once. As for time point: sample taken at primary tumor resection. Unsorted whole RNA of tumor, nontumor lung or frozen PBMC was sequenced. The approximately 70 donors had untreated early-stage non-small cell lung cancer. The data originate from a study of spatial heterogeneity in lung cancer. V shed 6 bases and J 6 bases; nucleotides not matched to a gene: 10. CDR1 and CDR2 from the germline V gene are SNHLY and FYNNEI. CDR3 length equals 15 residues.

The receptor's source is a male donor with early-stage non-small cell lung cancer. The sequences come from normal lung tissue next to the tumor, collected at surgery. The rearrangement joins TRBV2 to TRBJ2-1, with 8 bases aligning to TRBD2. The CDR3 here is CASSANGLASNEQFF. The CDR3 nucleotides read TGTGCCAGCAGCGCTAACGGACTAGCAAGCAATGAGCAGTTCTTC.